The rows below give T cell receptor beta chains drawn from one sample of a study of CD4 T cells in relation to SARS-CoV-2 and coronaviruses. TCRdb keeps only in-frame clones here, not all; method: immunoSEQ multiplex PCR. Of 65,000 or so clones listed, about 94% are singletons. Sequenced sample: naive CD4+ T cells from PBMCs. Source of these receptors: a human donor in good health. Each CDR3 is given with its conserved first and last residue. The size of a clone is reported for some rows only, either as once, few or many, or as a class for expanded clones.

size: .; V: TRBV15; J: TRBJ1-2; CDR3: CATGTTGQRYGYTF
size: .; V: TRBV23-1; J: TRBJ2-1; CDR3: CASSHFKSDPYNEQFF
size: .; V: TRBV6-4; J: TRBJ2-2; CDR3: CASSVQAGVAGELFF
size: .; V: TRBV9; J: TRBJ1-5; CDR3: CASSVKDRQLHSNNQPQHF
size: .; V: TRBV20-1; J: TRBJ2-3; CDR3: CSASSGRAQYF
size: .; V: TRBV2; J: TRBJ1-2; CDR3: CASREDRQYGYTF
size: once; V: TRBV9; J: TRBJ2-7; CDR3: CASSVGVTSGSISYEQYF
size: .; V: TRBV28; J: TRBJ2-1; CDR3: CASSLGGTGLNEQFF
size: .; V: TRBV9; J: TRBJ2-5; CDR3: CASSVGLAERETQYF
size: once; V: TRBV5-1; J: TRBJ1-3; CDR3: CASSPGRVGNTIYF
size: .; V: TRBV4-1; J: TRBJ1-4; CDR3: CASSPNRGREKLFF
size: .; V: TRBV7-3; J: TRBJ2-7; CDR3: CASSLDGNEQYF
size: .; V: TRBV25-1; J: TRBJ2-7; CDR3: CASSRGVSYEQYF
size: .; V: TRBV28; J: TRBJ1-1; CDR3: CASEPETRVQAFF
size: .; V: TRBV28; J: TRBJ2-1; CDR3: CASSGPDRTWGNEQFF
size: .; V: TRBV30; J: TRBJ1-1; CDR3: CAWSVLGAEAFF
size: .; V: TRBV3-1/TRBV3-2; J: TRBJ2-3; CDR3: CASSLPLDRGRDTQYF
size: .; V: TRBV7-9; J: TRBJ1-5; CDR3: CASSRGGQGANQPQHF
size: .; V: TRBV10-1; J: TRBJ1-1; CDR3: CASSPGQAAAFF
size: .; V: TRBV7-9; J: TRBJ1-6; CDR3: CASSFESSPLHF
size: .; V: TRBV6-5; J: TRBJ2-4; CDR3: CASTDSFGAKNIQYF
size: .; V: TRBV4-2; J: TRBJ2-5; CDR3: CASSQGPLGRETQYF
size: .; V: TRBV11-1; J: TRBJ1-1; CDR3: CASSLETRPNTEAFF
size: .; V: TRBV18; J: TRBJ1-5; CDR3: CASSSNLDRRNQPQHF
size: .; V: TRBV12-3/TRBV12-4; J: TRBJ2-7; CDR3: CASSLAQGFEQYF
size: once; V: TRBV19; J: TRBJ1-1; CDR3: CASSDRLRLNTEAFF
size: .; V: TRBV19; J: TRBJ1-2; CDR3: CASSTLPGQGKPYGYTF
size: .; V: TRBV9; J: TRBJ2-7; CDR3: CASSVDGSSYEQYF